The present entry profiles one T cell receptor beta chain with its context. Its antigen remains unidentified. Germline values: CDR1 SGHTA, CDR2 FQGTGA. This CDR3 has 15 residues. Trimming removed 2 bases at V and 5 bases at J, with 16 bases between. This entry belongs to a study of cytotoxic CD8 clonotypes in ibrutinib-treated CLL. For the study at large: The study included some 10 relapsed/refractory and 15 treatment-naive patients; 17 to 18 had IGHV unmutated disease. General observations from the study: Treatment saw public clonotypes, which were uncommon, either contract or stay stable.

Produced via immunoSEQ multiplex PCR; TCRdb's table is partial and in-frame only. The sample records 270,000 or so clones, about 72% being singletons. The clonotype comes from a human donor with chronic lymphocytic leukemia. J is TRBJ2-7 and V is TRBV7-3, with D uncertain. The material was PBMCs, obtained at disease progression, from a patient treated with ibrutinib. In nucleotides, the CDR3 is TGTGCCAGCAGCTTAGGATTGGACCACCATGACGAGCAGTACTTC. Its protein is CASSLGLDHHDEQYF. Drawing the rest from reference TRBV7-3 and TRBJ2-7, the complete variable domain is GAGVSQTPSNKVTEKGKYVELRCDPISGHTALYWYRQSLGQGPEFLIYFQGTGAADDSGLPNDRFFAVRPEGSVSTLKIQRTERGDSAVYLCASSLGLDHHDEQYFGPGTRLTVT.